The 19 T cell receptor beta chains below come from one sample, sequenced in a study of response to subunit inactivated influenza vaccine. TCRdb analysed the RT-PCR reads with MiXCR anew, one entry per CDR3 protein. Here the sample spans about 530,000 distinct CDR3 sequences, over 10% being singletons. Sequencing used PBMCs from blood, obtained about 40 days after vaccination. Receptors originate from a man between 50 and 59 years old who received an inactivated influenza vaccine.

Only a few counts were recorded for this clonotype. The V gene is TRBV15, the J gene TRBJ2-5, with D perhaps TRBD2 (6 bases). The CDR3 length is 14 residues. The germline gives CDR1 LNHNV, CDR2 YYDKDF (reference sequence). Between the trimmed V and J ends, which lost 1 base and 5 bases, there was a span of 11 bases. CDR3 sequence: CATSRGAGFETQYF. DNA of the CDR3: TGTGCCACCAGCAGAGGAGCGGGTTTTGAGACCCAGTACTTC.

This clonotype was seen many times. CDR3 sequence: CASSLSRAVFF. CDR3 nucleotides: TGTGCCAGCAGTTTGAGCAGGGCGGTGTTTTTT. The V and J genes are TRBV12-3 or TRBV12-4 and TRBJ2-2, with TRBD1 as a possible D gene (5 bases). Trimming removed 3 bases at V and 15 bases at J, with 11 bases between. The CDR3 is made up of 11 amino acids.

A few counts support this clonotype. The V call is TRBV25-1, the J call TRBJ2-5; 7 bases map to TRBD1. The trim removed 1 base at V and 5 bases at J, leaving 7 bases unmatched. The CDR3 runs to 15 residues. Germline V CDR1 and CDR2: MGHDK, SYGVNS. The DNA of the CDR3 is TGTGCCAGCAGTGAATGGGGCAGGGGGTCGGAGACCCAGTACTTC. Its protein product is CASSEWGRGSETQYF.

The chain couples TRBV5-6 to TRBJ2-3, with TRBD2 identical over 8 bases. CDR3 length: 15 amino acids. V lost 0 bases and J lost 4; bases outside the gene matches: 4. From germline, CDR1 is SGHDT and CDR2 YYEEEE. The CDR3 bases are TGTGCCAGCAGCTTGGTAACGGGAGGGCCAGATACGCAGTATTTT. It translates to CASSLVTGGPDTQYF.

This clonotype was counted between two and nine times. The chain employs TRBV29-1 and TRBJ2-5; D unresolved. Trimming took 4 bases from V and 5 from J, leaving 14 bases between them. In germline, CDR1 is SQVTM, CDR2 ANQGSEA. This CDR3 is 13 amino acids long. The CDR3 DNA follows: TGCAGCGTTGGTCGAGTCCTATCGGAGACCCAGTACTTC. Translating gives CSVGRVLSETQYF.

The CDR3 loop reads CASSVRSSYGYTF. CDR3 sequence (DNA): TGTGCCAGCAGCGTTCGATCTAGCTATGGCTACACCTTC. The chain couples TRBV9 to TRBJ1-2, with D hard to call. CDR1 SGDLS and CDR2 YYNGEE come from the germline V gene. V was clipped by 2 bases and J by 4 bases, with 9 bases between them. The CDR3 spans 13 residues.

The chain joins TRBV7-2 to TRBJ2-1, with TRBD1 identical over 7 bases. The CDR3 has 15 amino acids. Germline values: CDR1 SGHTA, CDR2 FQGNSA. The V segment lost 5 bases and the J segment 2 bases; nucleotides outside the gene matches: 6. DNA for the CDR3: TGTGCCAGCAGCCTCGGGACAGTCGCCTACAATGAGCAGTTCTTC. This encodes CASSLGTVAYNEQFF.

This clonotype was seen a few times. The chain uses TRBV7-3 and TRBJ2-2; tentative D call: TRBD1 (5 bases). CDR1 is SGHTA, CDR2 FQGTGA, per germline. V was pared by 6 bases and J by 1 base, with 15 bases between. The CDR3 has 16 amino acids. This CDR3 is CASRRNGRVNTGELFF. Here the CDR3 DNA reads TGTGCCAGCAGGCGAAACGGCAGGGTGAACACCGGGGAGCTGTTTTTT.

This clonotype was seen at least ten times. The chain recombines TRBV6-5 with TRBJ2-7; D unclear. The CDR3 covers 13 residues. V was clipped by 4 bases and J by 3 bases, with 10 bases between them. CDR1 and CDR2 from the germline V gene are MNHEY and SVGAGI. CDR3 in amino acids: CASSWSTYYEQYF. The DNA for the CDR3 is TGTGCCAGCAGTTGGAGCACATACTACGAGCAGTACTTC.

V gene TRBV4-3 combines with J gene TRBJ1-5; D gene unclear. The germline V gene has CDR1 LGHNA and CDR2 YSLEER. V lost 4 bases, J lost 0 bases, and 10 bases lay in between. This CDR3 has 15 amino acids. This CDR3 is CASSPQLHSNQPQHF. The DNA for the CDR3 is TGCGCCAGCAGCCCCCAACTGCATAGCAATCAGCCCCAGCATTTT.

There are many counts of this clonotype. The chain uses TRBV10-3 and TRBJ2-7; 10 nucleotides align to TRBD2. The V gene's germline CDR1 is ENHRY and CDR2 SYGVKD. V lost 6 bases, J lost 3 bases, and 5 bases stayed unmatched. The CDR3 consists of 14 residues. The CDR3 nucleotides are TGTGCCATCAGCCAGCGGGAGGGCCTCTACGAGCAGTACTTC. Translating gives CAISQREGLYEQYF.

The V and J genes are TRBV6-5 and TRBJ1-1; D gene unclear. Germline V gene lookup returns CDR1 MNHEY and CDR2 SVGAGI. This CDR3 region has 14 residues. V was shortened by 3 bases and J by 1 base, with 9 bases between the two germline ends. The CDR3 DNA sequence: TGTGCCAGCAGTTATCTGGTCGAGAACACTGAAGCTTTCTTT. As protein: CASSYLVENTEAFF.

This clonotype appeared a few times. The chain has TRBV7-2 and TRBJ1-1; no reliable D call. CDR3 size: 16 residues. Germline V gene sequence: CDR1 SGHTA, CDR2 FQGNSA. Deletions cut 0 bases from V and 0 bases from J, with 11 bases between. DNA for the CDR3: TGTGCCAGCAGCTTAGCTGTGTCAAAGATGAACACTGAAGCTTTCTTT. Its translation: CASSLAVSKMNTEAFF. Full variable domain (missing parts from reference TRBV7-2 and TRBJ1-1): GAGVSQSPSNKVTEKGKDVELRCDPISGHTALYWYRQSLGQGLEFLIYFQGNSAPDKSGLPSDRFSAERTGGSVSTLTIQRTQQEDSAVYLCASSLAVSKMNTEAFFGQGTRLTVV.

There are many counts of this clonotype. The CDR3 loop is CASSLFSGDGYTF. In nucleotides, the CDR3 is TGTGCCAGCAGTTTATTTTCAGGGGATGGCTACACCTTC. The chain employs TRBV12-3 or TRBV12-4 and TRBJ1-2, with a possible D match to TRBD1 (6 bases). V was cut by 2 bases and J by 6 bases, with 10 bases left in between. The CDR3 is 13 amino acids.

In this sample, this clonotype turned up a few times. The chain links TRBV29-1 to TRBJ2-1; D is uncertain. The CDR3 length is 9 residues. V gave up 3 bases and J gave up 13 bases, with 7 bases separating them. Germline V gives CDR1 SQVTM, CDR2 ANQGSEA. CDR3 loop: CSVDGSQFF. The CDR3 DNA reads as TGCAGCGTTGACGGTTCCCAGTTCTTC.

This clonotype was recorded at least ten times. The J gene is TRBJ2-3, the V gene TRBV5-1, with a tentative D call TRBD1 (5 bases). Looked up from germline, CDR1 is SGHRS and CDR2 is YFSETQ. Trimming left V 5 bases short and J 1 base short, with 11 bases between. The CDR3 has 14 residues. The CDR3 sequence: CASRPAQGTDTQYF. The CDR3 DNA sequence: TGCGCCAGCAGACCCGCACAGGGCACAGATACGCAGTATTTT.

The rearrangement links TRBV29-1 to TRBJ2-7; 9 bases are a match to TRBD1. The CDR3 totals 14 residues. The V segment lost 7 bases and the J segment 2 bases; nucleotides outside the gene matches: 9. The germline V gene has CDR1 SQVTM and CDR2 ANQGSEA. For the CDR3, the DNA is TGCAGCGCTAAAGGGGACAGGGTTCCCTACGAGCAGTACTTC. Protein: CSAKGDRVPYEQYF.

In its sample, this clonotype was seen many times. The chain couples TRBV27 to TRBJ2-4; TRBD2 aligns across 10 bases. Germline CDR1 MNHEY, CDR2 SMNVEV (reference sequence). The CDR3 has 19 residues. V lost 2 bases, J lost 1 base, and 11 bases stayed unmatched. The CDR3 protein is CASSLLAGDVAGAKNIQYF. The CDR3 region has the DNA TGTGCCAGCAGTTTACTAGCGGGGGACGTTGCGGGGGCCAAAAACATTCAGTACTTC.

The table lists this clonotype with many counts. V and J are TRBV5-5 and TRBJ2-1, with D perhaps matching TRBD2 (5 bases). V shed 4 bases and J shed 0 bases, with 14 bases lying between them. The germline CDR1 and CDR2 sequences are SGHKS and YYEKEE (reference sequence). The CDR3 covers 16 residues. CDR3 nucleotides: TGTGCCAGCAGCACATCAGCGGCAAGCTCCTACAATGAGCAGTTCTTC. This sequence encodes CASSTSAASSYNEQFF.